These 17 T cell receptor beta chains originate from one sample sequenced in a study of neurological immune-mediated disorders (dated by TCRdb to between 2018 and 2020). Libraries were prepared through 5' RACE. The sample was run on an Illumina HiSeq 2500. TCRdb reran the public reads through fastp at Q25 and MiXCR, keeping productive beta chains. Merged by CDR3 protein, the rows form single entries marked with the most common genes and DNA. In all, the sample holds 45,000 or so distinct CDR3 sequences, and just over 3% of those were seen once. The top ten clones comprise roughly 15% of the sample. Sample: PBMCs. The source of these receptors is a woman aged 45-65 years with multiple sclerosis.

This clonotype was seen many times. The chain combines TRBV6-1 with TRBJ2-1; no reliable D call. This CDR3 region has 15 residues. Germline V lookup: CDR1 MNHNS, CDR2 SASEGT. V lost 9 bases, J lost 9 bases, and 24 bases lay in between. CDR3 sequence reads: CASAFVGQFWAEQFF. The CDR3 DNA reads as TGTGCCAGTGCCTTCGTAGGCCAGTTCTGGGCTGAGCAGTTCTTC.

This clonotype was picked up many times. The J gene is TRBJ2-1, the V gene TRBV12-3 or TRBV12-4; 7 bases are a match to TRBD2. J gave up 0 bases and V 5 bases, and 7 bases lay outside the gene matches. The CDR3 sequence is 16 residues long. The CDR3 bases are TGTGCCAGCAGTCTTCAGCGGGATAGCTCCTACAATGAGCAGTTCTTC. Translating it yields CASSLQRDSSYNEQFF.

This clonotype came up many times. This chain joins TRBV5-1 and TRBJ1-1, with D possibly matching TRBD1 (5 bases). The CDR3 spans 12 residues. The germline gives CDR1 SGHRS, CDR2 YFSETQ. With 2 bases removed from V and 5 bases from J, the gap between germline ends came to 7 bases. DNA of the CDR3: TGCGCCAGCAGCTTCGGGGGAACTGAAGCTTTCTTT. The encoded protein is CASSFGGTEAFF.

This chain links TRBV6-4 with TRBJ2-3, with 8 bases aligning to TRBD2. In germline, CDR1 is MRHNA, CDR2 SNTAGT. V lost 3 bases to trimming and J lost 4 bases; unmatched junction nucleotides: 6. CDR3 size: 15 residues. The CDR3 here is CASSEGSGTADTQYF. The CDR3 bases are TGTGCCAGCAGTGAAGGTAGCGGGACTGCAGATACGCAGTATTTT.

Many counts were recorded for this clonotype. CDR3 sequence: CATSRDLQADTQYF. CDR3 DNA: TGTGCCACCAGCAGAGATTTACAGGCAGATACGCAGTATTTT. V is TRBV15 and J is TRBJ2-3, with a tentative D call TRBD1 (5 bases). The CDR3 totals 14 residues. V was shortened by 0 bases and J by 4 bases, with 8 bases between the two germline ends. Germline CDR1 and CDR2: LNHNV and YYDKDF (reference sequence).

This clonotype was seen many times. The J gene is TRBJ2-1, the V gene TRBV20-1, with 9 nucleotides matching TRBD1. V lost 3 bases, J lost 7 bases, and 13 bases stayed unmatched. The germline gives CDR1 DFQATT, CDR2 SNEGSKA (reference sequence). The CDR3 totals 16 residues. The DNA for the CDR3 is TGCAGTGCTAGTGGGGGGGGGACAGGGTCGTTGAATGAGCAGTTCTTC. Protein product: CSASGGGTGSLNEQFF.

This clonotype has a count of ten or more. This sequence joins TRBV7-9 and TRBJ1-1, with a tentative D call TRBD1 (6 bases). The CDR3 loop spans 12 amino acids. Germline CDR1 is SEHNR and CDR2 is FQNEAQ (reference sequence). V lost 6 bases and J 10 bases, leaving 15 bases between the germline ends. The CDR3 here is CASRGKGETAFF. The CDR3 bases are TGTGCCAGCAGGGGCAAGGGGGAAACAGCTTTCTTT. Based on the CDR3 plus reference TRBV7-9 and TRBJ1-1, the full variable domain is DTGVSQNPRHKITKRGQNVTFRCDPISEHNRLYWYRQTLGQGPEFLTYFQNEAQLEKSRLLSDRFSAERPKGSFSTLEIQRTEQGDSAMYLCASRGKGETAFFGQGTRLTVV.

This clonotype was seen many times. The chain uses TRBV20-1 and TRBJ1-1, with 9 bases identical to TRBD1. CDR1 is DFQATT, CDR2 SNEGSKA, per germline (reference sequence). The length of the CDR3 is 16 residues. Losses at the gene ends were 2 bases for V and 3 bases for J; bases not matched to a gene: 10. CDR3 amino acids: CSARYRGLVKDTEAFF. The CDR3 coding sequence is TGCAGTGCTAGATACAGGGGGCTAGTGAAGGACACTGAAGCTTTCTTT.

This clonotype was found many times. This chain joins TRBV11-2 and TRBJ1-1; 7 nucleotides line up with TRBD1. This CDR3 is 16 amino acids long. Trimming cost V 2 bases and J 4 bases; bases outside gene matches: 10. The V gene's germline CDR1 is SGHAT and CDR2 FQNNGV. The CDR3 sequence: CASSLWGRGPGTEAFF. CDR3 coding DNA: TGTGCCAGCAGCTTATGGGGGAGGGGGCCGGGCACTGAAGCTTTCTTT.

This clonotype was detected many times. J is TRBJ1-1 and V is TRBV7-2; D gene uncertain. The CDR3 extends over 14 amino acids. Per germline, CDR1 SGHTA and CDR2 FQGNSA. V lost 0 bases and J lost 1, with 6 bases in between. The CDR3 bases are TGTGCCAGCAGCTTAGCGGTCCAGAACACTGAAGCTTTCTTT. Amino acid sequence: CASSLAVQNTEAFF.

This clonotype showed up many times. In DNA, the CDR3 is TGTGCCAGCAGCCCTCTCTGGACAGGGAGCACAGATACGCAGTATTTT. It is translated as CASSPLWTGSTDTQYF. The gene calls are TRBV7-9 and TRBJ2-3, with 8 bases identical to TRBD1. Germline CDR1 and CDR2: SEHNR and FQNEAQ (reference sequence). V was pared by 5 bases and J by 0 bases, with 7 bases of the junction left unmatched. The CDR3 runs to 16 residues.

This clonotype showed up many times. The chain couples TRBV5-1 to TRBJ2-1, with TRBD1 matching over 9 bases. Trimming at V came to 4 bases and at J to 4 bases, leaving 6 bases not matched to a gene. CDR1 is SGHRS and CDR2 is YFSETQ in the germline V gene. This CDR3 comprises 15 residues. The CDR3 region has the DNA TGCGCCAGCAGCGCGGACAGGGGAGGGTACAATGAGCAGTTCTTC. This encodes CASSADRGGYNEQFF.

This clonotype was seen at least ten times. V gene TRBV5-1 combines with J gene TRBJ2-7, with a weak D call TRBD1 (5 bases). Per the germline V gene, CDR1 is SGHRS and CDR2 is YFSETQ. The length of the CDR3 is 14 residues. The V and J ends lost 4 bases and 2 bases respectively, with 13 bases between them. This CDR3 reads CASSLDTGPYEQYF. CDR3 DNA: TGCGCCAGCAGCCTGGACACGGGTCCCTACGAGCAGTACTTC.

This clonotype appeared a few times. The chain employs TRBV5-1 and TRBJ2-3; 9 positions agree with TRBD1. V was clipped by 4 bases and J by 5 bases; unmatched bases: 8. CDR3 length: 15 residues. CDR1 and CDR2 from the germline V gene are SGHRS and YFSETQ. CDR3: CASSLRDRDKDTQYF. CDR3 bases: TGCGCCAGCAGCCTCCGGGACAGGGATAAAGATACGCAGTATTTT.

Many counts were recorded for this clonotype. The chain links TRBV3-1 to TRBJ2-5; 9 nucleotides match TRBD2. J gave up 5 bases and V 4 bases, and 11 bases lay outside the gene matches. This CDR3 has 16 amino acids. Looked up from germline, CDR1 is LGHDT and CDR2 is YNNKEL (reference sequence). The CDR3 DNA reads as TGTGCCAGCAGCCCCCCCTCGCGGGGGGGCCTTGAGACCCAGTACTTC. Translating it yields CASSPPSRGGLETQYF.

This clonotype was found many times. The J gene is TRBJ1-2, the V gene TRBV6-6, with 12 nucleotides matching TRBD1. Germline V lookup: CDR1 MNHNY, CDR2 SVGAGI (reference sequence). This CDR3 contains 14 residues. With 4 bases clipped from V and 7 bases from J, the junction kept 4 bases outside the gene matches. In DNA form, the CDR3 reads TGTGCCAGCAGTTCGGGACAGGGGGCGGGTGGCTACACCTTC. Protein product: CASSSGQGAGGYTF.

This clonotype occurred many times. The chain links TRBV5-1 to TRBJ1-1, with 7 bases matching TRBD1. CDR3 size: 15 residues. The germline V gene has CDR1 SGHRS and CDR2 YFSETQ. With V trimmed by 3 bases and J by 0 bases, 5 bases remained unmatched. Written as DNA, the CDR3 is TGCGCCAGCAGCTCCCCGGGACAGTTGAACACTGAAGCTTTCTTT. This translates into CASSSPGQLNTEAFF.